This TCR beta chain stems from a study of post-analysis software for immune sequencing data. Study-level background: Relapsing-remitting, secondary progressive and progressive-relapsing forms made up the multiple sclerosis disease courses.

In regard to this clonotype: Its antigen is still unknown.

Overall study findings and caveats: Versus controls, multiple sclerosis patients showed significantly lower diversity (normalized Chao1). The F measure placed samples prepared in the same batch into strongly shared clusters.

Unique molecular identifiers were present in the TCR beta cDNA libraries. Roughly 0.5 million cDNA molecules were obtained from around 1 to 10 million T cells. One entry per CDR3 protein results from TCRdb running MiXCR on the PCR reads. Among hundreds of thousands of distinct CDR3 sequences, roughly 38% were seen once, and the ten largest hold approximately 7.6%. Sequencing used blood. The TCR originated in a girl aged 2 to 10 with multiple sclerosis.

CDR3 bases: TGCGCCAGCAGTGAGGATCTAGCGGGGACAAAAGAGACCCAGTACTTC. Translation gives CASSEDLAGTKETQYF. The chain couples TRBV10-1 to TRBJ2-5, with 9 bases matching TRBD2. This CDR3 comprises 16 residues. From germline, CDR1 is WNHNN and CDR2 SYGVQD (reference sequence). V lost 2 bases and J lost 3; bases outside the gene matches: 7.